These 7 T cell receptor beta chains originate from one sample sequenced in a study of technical replicates of blood from several donors (TCRdb year 2017). Libraries were made using the immunoSEQ multiplex PCR assay. Entries here come from immuneACCESS through TCRdb and include only in-frame sequences with V and J called. Some clones fail to appear in such tables; in the studies checked, an unresolved V gene covers under half of the shortfall, and the cause of the remainder is unknown. The sample table records tens of thousands of clones; approximately 96% of these occur just once. The ten top clones hold about 0.3% of the sample. The sample consisted of T cells isolated from PBMCs. These receptors were collected from a human donor in good health.

This clone came up once. The genes are TRBV7-2 and TRBJ2-1; TRBD2 is a possible D gene (6 bases). This CDR3 has 14 amino acids. The germline V gene has CDR1 SGHTA and CDR2 FQGNSA. V shed 6 bases and J shed 9 bases, with 18 bases lying between them. CDR3 amino acids: CASRGGSGSAEQFF. The CDR3 DNA is TGTGCCAGCAGAGGTGGCAGCGGGTCTGCTGAGCAGTTCTTC.

The CDR3, as DNA: TGTGCCCTCCAGGGCTTTGGGGCCAACGTCCTGACTTTC. It yields the protein CALQGFGANVLTF. The chain has TRBV2 and TRBJ2-6, with a weak D call TRBD1 (5 bases). The V end was cut by 11 bases, the J end by 3 bases, with 11 bases between. CDR1 is SNHLY and CDR2 is FYNNEI in the germline V gene. The CDR3 is 13 residues long.

This clone occurred a few times. The genes are TRBV7-2 and TRBJ2-7; TRBD2 matches at 10 bases. This CDR3 has 14 residues. CDR1 and CDR2 (germline): SGHTA, FQGNSA. J was trimmed by 3 bases and V by 2 bases; bases with no gene match: 1. The CDR3 DNA reads TGTGCCAGCAGCTTACTAGCGGGAGACTACGAGCAGTACTTC. It translates to CASSLLAGDYEQYF.

The chain joins TRBV5-8 to TRBJ1-4, with 11 bases that match TRBD1. The V gene's germline CDR1 is SGHTS and CDR2 YDEGEE. CDR3 length: 15 residues. Trimming cost V 2 bases and J 11 bases; bases outside gene matches: 8. CDR3 residues: CASSFWTGGLEKLFF. The CDR3 region has the DNA TGTGCCAGCAGCTTCTGGACAGGGGGCCTCGAGAAACTGTTTTTT.

The V and J genes are TRBV27 and TRBJ2-7, with D perhaps TRBD1 (6 bases). The CDR3 contains 14 residues. V lost 2 bases, J lost 3 bases, and 11 bases lay in between. Germline V lookup: CDR1 MNHEY, CDR2 SMNVEV (reference sequence). CDR3 in DNA: TGTGCCAGCAGTTTACGCGAAGGGGGCTACGAGCAGTACTTC. Protein product: CASSLREGGYEQYF.

This clone is a singleton in its sample. The V call is TRBV7-9, the J call TRBJ1-3; tentatively, D is TRBD1 (5 bases). V shed 6 bases and J shed 0 bases, with 15 bases lying between them. Per the germline V gene, CDR1 is SEHNR and CDR2 is FQNEAQ (reference sequence). The CDR3 is 16 amino acids. This chain's CDR3 is CASRAPRQTSGNTIYF. CDR3 nucleotide sequence: TGTGCCAGCAGGGCCCCCCGACAGACCTCTGGAAACACCATATATTTT.

V is TRBV15 and J is TRBJ2-7; no definite D call. The CDR3 runs 14 residues. Germline CDR1 reads LNHNV; CDR2 reads YYDKDF (reference sequence). With 3 bases removed from V and 2 bases from J, the gap between germline ends came to 11 bases. The CDR3 sequence is CATSRGVLTYEQYF. The CDR3 region has the DNA TGTGCCACCAGCAGGGGCGTGTTAACCTACGAGCAGTACTTC.